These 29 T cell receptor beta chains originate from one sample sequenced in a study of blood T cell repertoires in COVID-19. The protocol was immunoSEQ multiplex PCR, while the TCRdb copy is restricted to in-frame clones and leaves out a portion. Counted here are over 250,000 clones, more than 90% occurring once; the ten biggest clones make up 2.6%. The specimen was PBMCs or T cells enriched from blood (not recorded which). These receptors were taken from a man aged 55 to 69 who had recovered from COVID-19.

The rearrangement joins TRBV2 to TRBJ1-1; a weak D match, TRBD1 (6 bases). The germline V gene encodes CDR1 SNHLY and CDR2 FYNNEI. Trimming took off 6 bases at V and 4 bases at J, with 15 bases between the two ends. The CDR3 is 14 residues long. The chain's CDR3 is CASRIDQGFTEAFF. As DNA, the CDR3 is TGTGCCAGCAGGATAGACCAGGGGTTCACTGAAGCTTTCTTT.

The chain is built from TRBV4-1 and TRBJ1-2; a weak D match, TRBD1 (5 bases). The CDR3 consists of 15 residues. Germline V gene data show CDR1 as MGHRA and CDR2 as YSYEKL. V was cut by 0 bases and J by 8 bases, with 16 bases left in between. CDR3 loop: CASSQDLKGLGGYTF. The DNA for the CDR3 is TGCGCCAGCAGCCAAGATCTGAAGGGGTTGGGCGGCTACACCTTC.

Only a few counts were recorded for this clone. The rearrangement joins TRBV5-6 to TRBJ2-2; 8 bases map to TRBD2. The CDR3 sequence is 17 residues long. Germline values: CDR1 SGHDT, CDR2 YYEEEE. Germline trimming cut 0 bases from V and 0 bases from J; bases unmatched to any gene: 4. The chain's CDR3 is CASSLVSRGANTGELFF. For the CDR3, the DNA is TGTGCCAGCAGCTTGGTTTCGCGGGGGGCGAACACCGGGGAGCTGTTTTTT.

Here the CDR3 reads CAWEGDRSPLHF. The CDR3 nucleotides are TGTGCCTGGGAGGGGGACAGAAGTCCCCTCCACTTT. The chain employs TRBV30 and TRBJ1-6, with 7 bases that match TRBD1. Germline CDR1 is GTSNPN and CDR2 is SVGIG (reference sequence). CDR3 length equals 12 residues. V shed 5 bases, J shed 13 bases, and the junction held 8 bases outside the gene matches.

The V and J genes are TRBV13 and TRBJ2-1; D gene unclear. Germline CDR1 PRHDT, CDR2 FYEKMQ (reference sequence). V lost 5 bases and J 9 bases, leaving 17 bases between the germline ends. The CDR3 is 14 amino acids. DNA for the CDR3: TGTGCCAGCAGCCCGAGGCTTATGAGCTTTGAGCAGTTCTTC. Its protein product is CASSPRLMSFEQFF.

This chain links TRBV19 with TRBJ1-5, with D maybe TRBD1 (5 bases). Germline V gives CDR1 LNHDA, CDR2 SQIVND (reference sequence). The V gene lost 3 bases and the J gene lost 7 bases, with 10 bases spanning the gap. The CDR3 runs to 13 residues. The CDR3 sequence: CASSIKGAQPQHF. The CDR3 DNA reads TGTGCCAGTAGTATTAAAGGGGCCCAGCCCCAGCATTTT.

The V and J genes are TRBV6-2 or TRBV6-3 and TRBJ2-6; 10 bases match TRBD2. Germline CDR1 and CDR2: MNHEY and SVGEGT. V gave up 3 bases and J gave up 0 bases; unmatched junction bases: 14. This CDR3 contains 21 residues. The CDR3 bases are TGTGCCAGCAGTTATGTCAGTATTTGGACTAGCGGTTACTCTGGGGCCAACGTCCTGACTTTC. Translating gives CASSYVSIWTSGYSGANVLTF.

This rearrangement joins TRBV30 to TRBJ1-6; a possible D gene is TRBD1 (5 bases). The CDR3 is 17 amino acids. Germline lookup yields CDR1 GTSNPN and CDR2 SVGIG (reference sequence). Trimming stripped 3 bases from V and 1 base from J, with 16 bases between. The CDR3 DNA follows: TGTGCCTGGAGCTCTGGAGCGGGGACTTCCTATAATTCACCCCTCCACTTT. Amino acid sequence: CAWSSGAGTSYNSPLHF.

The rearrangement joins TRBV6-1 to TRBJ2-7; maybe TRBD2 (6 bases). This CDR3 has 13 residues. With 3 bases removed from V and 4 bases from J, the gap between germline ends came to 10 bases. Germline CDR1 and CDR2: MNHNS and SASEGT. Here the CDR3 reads CASSDGGRYEQYF. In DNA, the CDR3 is TGTGCCAGCAGTGACGGGGGTAGGTACGAGCAGTACTTC.

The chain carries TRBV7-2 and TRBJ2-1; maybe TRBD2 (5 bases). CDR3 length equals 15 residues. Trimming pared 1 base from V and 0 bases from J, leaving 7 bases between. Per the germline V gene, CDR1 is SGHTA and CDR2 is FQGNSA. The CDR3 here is CASSLVGSSYNEQFF. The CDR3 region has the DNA TGTGCCAGCAGCTTAGTGGGGAGCTCCTACAATGAGCAGTTCTTC. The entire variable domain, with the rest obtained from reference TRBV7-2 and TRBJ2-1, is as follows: GAGVSQSPSNKVTEKGKDVELRCDPISGHTALYWYRQSLGQGLEFLIYFQGNSAPDKSGLPSDRFSAERTGGSVSTLTIQRTQQEDSAVYLCASSLVGSSYNEQFFGPGTRLTVL.

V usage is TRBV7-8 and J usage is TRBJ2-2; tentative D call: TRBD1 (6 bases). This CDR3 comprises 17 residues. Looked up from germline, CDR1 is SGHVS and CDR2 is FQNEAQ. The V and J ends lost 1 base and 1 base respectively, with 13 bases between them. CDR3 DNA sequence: TGTGCCAGCAGCTTAGGGACAGAACTTTTGAACACCGGGGAGCTGTTTTTT. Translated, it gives CASSLGTELLNTGELFF.

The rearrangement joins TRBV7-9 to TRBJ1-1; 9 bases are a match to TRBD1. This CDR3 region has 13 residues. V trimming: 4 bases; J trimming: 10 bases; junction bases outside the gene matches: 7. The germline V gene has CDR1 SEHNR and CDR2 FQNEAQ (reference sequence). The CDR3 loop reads CASSSTGGALAFF. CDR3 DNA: TGTGCCAGCAGCTCGACAGGGGGTGCTCTAGCTTTCTTT.

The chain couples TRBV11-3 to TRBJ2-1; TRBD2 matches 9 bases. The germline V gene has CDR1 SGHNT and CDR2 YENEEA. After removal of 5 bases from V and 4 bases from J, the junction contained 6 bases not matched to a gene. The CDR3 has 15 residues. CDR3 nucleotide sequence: TGTGCCAGCAGCCGGGGGACTAGCCCTTACAATGAGCAGTTCTTC. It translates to CASSRGTSPYNEQFF.

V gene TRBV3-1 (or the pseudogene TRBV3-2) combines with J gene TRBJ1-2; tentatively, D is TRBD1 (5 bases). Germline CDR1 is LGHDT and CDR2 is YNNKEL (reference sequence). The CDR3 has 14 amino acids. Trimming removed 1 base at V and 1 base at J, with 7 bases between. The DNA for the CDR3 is TGTGCCAGCAGCCAAGGACAGTATAACTATGGCTACACCTTC. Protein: CASSQGQYNYGYTF.

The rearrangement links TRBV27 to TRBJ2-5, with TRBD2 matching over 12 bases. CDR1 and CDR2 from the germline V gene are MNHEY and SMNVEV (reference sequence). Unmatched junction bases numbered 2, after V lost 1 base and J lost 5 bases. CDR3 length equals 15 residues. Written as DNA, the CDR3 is TGTGCCAGCAGTTTATATCTAGCGGGAGGGGAGACCCAGTACTTC. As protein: CASSLYLAGGETQYF.

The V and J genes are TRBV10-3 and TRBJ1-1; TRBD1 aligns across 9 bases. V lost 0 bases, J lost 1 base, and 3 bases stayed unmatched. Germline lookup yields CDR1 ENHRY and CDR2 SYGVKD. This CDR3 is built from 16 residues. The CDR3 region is CAISESRGQGNTEAFF. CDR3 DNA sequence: TGTGCCATCAGTGAGTCCCGGGGACAGGGGAACACTGAAGCTTTCTTT.

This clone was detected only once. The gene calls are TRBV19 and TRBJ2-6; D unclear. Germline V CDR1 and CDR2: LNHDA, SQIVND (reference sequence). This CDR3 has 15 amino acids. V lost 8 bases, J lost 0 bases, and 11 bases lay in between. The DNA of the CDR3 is TGTGCCAGTGAAGATGGCGGCTCTGGGGCCAACGTCCTGACTTTC. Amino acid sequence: CASEDGGSGANVLTF.

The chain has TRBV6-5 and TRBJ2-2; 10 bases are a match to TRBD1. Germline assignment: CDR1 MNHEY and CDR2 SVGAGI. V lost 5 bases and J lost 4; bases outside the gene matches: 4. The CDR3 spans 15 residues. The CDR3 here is CASSRGTGVTGELFF. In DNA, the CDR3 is TGTGCCAGCAGTCGAGGGACAGGGGTCACCGGGGAGCTGTTTTTT.

The CDR3 coding sequence is TGTGCCAGCAGCGGGACTAGTGAGGAGACCCAGTACTTC. Translating gives CASSGTSEETQYF. This chain connects TRBV6-5 to TRBJ2-5, with 8 bases that match TRBD2. Looked up from germline, CDR1 is MNHEY and CDR2 is SVGAGI. This CDR3 has 13 residues. V was clipped by 6 bases and J by 5 bases; unmatched bases: 5.

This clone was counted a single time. CDR3: CASSENRDGYTF. CDR3 nucleotide sequence: TGTGCCAGCAGCGAAAACAGGGATGGCTACACCTTC. The rearrangement joins TRBV7-9 to TRBJ1-2; D may be TRBD1 (6 bases). The CDR3 runs 12 residues. V shed 5 bases and J shed 6 bases, with 10 bases lying between them. CDR1 is SEHNR and CDR2 is FQNEAQ in the germline V gene (reference sequence).

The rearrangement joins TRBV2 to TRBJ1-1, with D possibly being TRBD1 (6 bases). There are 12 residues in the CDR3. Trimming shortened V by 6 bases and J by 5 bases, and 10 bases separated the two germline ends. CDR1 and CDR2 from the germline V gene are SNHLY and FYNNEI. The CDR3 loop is CASRAGQTEAFF. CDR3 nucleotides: TGTGCCAGCAGAGCTGGACAGACTGAAGCTTTCTTT.

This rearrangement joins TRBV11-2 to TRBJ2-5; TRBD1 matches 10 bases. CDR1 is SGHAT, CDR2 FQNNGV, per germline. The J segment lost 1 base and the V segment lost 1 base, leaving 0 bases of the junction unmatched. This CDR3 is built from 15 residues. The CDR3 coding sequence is TGTGCCAGCAGCTTAGGGACAGGGGGCCAAGAGACCCAGTACTTC. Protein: CASSLGTGGQETQYF. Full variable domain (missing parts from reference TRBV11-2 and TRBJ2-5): EAGVAQSPRYKIIEKRQSVAFWCNPISGHATLYWYQQILGQGPKLLIQFQNNGVVDDSQLPKDRFSAERLKGVDSTLKIQPAKLEDSAVYLCASSLGTGGQETQYFGPGTRLLVL.

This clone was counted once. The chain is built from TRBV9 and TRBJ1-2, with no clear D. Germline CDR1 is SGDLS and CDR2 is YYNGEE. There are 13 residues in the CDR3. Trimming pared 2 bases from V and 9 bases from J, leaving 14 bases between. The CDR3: CASSVKTGVRYTF. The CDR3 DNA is TGTGCCAGCAGCGTGAAAACGGGAGTCCGCTACACCTTC.

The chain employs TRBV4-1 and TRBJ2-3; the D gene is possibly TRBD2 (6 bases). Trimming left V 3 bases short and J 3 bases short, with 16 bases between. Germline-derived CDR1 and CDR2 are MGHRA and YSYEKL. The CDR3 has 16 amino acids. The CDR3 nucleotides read TGCGCCAGCAGCCAGGAGGGACCTCCTCGGACAGATACGCAGTATTTT. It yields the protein CASSQEGPPRTDTQYF.

The CDR3 bases are TGTGCCAGCAGCCAAATGCGGACAGCCCTCACAGATACGCAGTATTTT. Amino acids: CASSQMRTALTDTQYF. The chain couples TRBV11-1 to TRBJ2-3, with D perhaps matching TRBD1 (6 bases). The germline V and J ends were trimmed by 5 bases and 2 bases, with 17 bases remaining between them. The CDR3 loop spans 16 amino acids. Germline V gives CDR1 SGHAT, CDR2 FQDESV (reference sequence). Drawing the rest from reference TRBV11-1 and TRBJ2-3, the complete variable domain is EAEVAQSPRYKITEKSQAVAFWCDPISGHATLYWYRQILGQGPELLVQFQDESVVDDSQLPKDRFSAERLKGVDSTLKIQPAELGDSAMYLCASSQMRTALTDTQYFGPGTRLTVL.

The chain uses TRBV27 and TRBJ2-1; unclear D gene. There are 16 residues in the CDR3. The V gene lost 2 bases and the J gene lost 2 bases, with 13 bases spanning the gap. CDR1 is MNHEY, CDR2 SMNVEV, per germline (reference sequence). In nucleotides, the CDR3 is TGTGCCAGCAGTTTAGCCGTGGCTGGCCCCTACAATGAGCAGTTCTTC. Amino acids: CASSLAVAGPYNEQFF.

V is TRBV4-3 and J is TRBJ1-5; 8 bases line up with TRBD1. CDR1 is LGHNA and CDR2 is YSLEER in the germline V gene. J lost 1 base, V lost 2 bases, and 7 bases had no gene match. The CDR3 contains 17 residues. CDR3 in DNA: TGCGCCAGCAGCCAATCACTCCGGACAGGGAGCAATCAGCCCCAGCATTTT. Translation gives CASSQSLRTGSNQPQHF.

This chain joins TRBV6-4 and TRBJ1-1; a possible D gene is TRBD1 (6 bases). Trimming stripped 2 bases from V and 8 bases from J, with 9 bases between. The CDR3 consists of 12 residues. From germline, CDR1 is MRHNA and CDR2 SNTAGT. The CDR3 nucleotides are TGTGCCAGCAGTGACGGGGGCGGAGAAGCTTTCTTT. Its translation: CASSDGGGEAFF.

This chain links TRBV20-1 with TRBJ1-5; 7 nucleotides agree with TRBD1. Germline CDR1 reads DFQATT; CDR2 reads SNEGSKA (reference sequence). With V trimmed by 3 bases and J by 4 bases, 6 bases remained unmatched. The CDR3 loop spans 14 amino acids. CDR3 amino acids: CSASRDRENQPQHF. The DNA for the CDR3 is TGCAGTGCTAGTCGTGACAGGGAAAATCAGCCCCAGCATTTT.